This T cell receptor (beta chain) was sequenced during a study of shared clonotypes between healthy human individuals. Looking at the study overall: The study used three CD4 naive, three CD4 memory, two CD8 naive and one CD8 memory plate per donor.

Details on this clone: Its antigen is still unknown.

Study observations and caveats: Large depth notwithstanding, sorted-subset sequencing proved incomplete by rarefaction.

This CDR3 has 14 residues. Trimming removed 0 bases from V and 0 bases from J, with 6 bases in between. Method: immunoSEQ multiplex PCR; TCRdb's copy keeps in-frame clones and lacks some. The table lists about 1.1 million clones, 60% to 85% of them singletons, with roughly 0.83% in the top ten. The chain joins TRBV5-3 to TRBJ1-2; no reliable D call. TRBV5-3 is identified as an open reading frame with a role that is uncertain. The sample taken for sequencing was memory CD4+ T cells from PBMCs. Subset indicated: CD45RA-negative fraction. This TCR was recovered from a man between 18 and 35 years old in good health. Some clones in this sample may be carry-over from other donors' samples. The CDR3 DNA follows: TGTGCCAGAAGCTTGGCCAGAGCTAACTATGGCTACACCTTC. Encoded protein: CARSLARANYGYTF.